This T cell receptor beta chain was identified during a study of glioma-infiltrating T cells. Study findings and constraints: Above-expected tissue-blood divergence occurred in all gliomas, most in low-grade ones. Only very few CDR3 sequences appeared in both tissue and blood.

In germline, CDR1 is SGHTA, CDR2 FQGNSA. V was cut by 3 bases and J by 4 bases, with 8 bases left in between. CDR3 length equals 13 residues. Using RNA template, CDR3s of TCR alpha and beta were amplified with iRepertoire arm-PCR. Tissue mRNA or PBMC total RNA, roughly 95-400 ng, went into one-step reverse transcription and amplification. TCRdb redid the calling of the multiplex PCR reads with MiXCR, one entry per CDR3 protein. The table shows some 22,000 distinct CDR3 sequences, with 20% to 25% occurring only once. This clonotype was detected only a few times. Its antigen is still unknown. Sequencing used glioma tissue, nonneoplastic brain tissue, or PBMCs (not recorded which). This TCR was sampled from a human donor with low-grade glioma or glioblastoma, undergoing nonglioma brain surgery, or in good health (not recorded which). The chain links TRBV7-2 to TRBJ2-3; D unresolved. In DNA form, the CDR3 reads TGTGCCAGCAGCTTTAGGTTCGCAGATACGCAGTATTTT. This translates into CASSFRFADTQYF. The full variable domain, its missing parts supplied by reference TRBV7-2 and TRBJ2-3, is GAGVSQSPSNKVTEKGKDVELRCDPISGHTALYWYRQSLGQGLEFLIYFQGNSAPDKSGLPSDRFSAERTGGSVSTLTIQRTQQEDSAVYLCASSFRFADTQYFGPGTRLTVL.